Below are 25 T cell receptor beta chains sequenced from a single sample in a study of blood T cell repertoires in COVID-19. Here immunoSEQ multiplex PCR was the method, and the copy in TCRdb shows in-frame clones only, minus some. Altogether 150,000 to 200,000 clones are present, 70% to 90% being singletons, with the ten largest covering 0.99%. The sample taken for sequencing was peripheral blood. Every receptor here comes from a man aged 18 to 30 with acute or convalescent COVID-19.

The gene calls are TRBV5-8 and TRBJ2-2, with 10 bases fitting TRBD2. This CDR3 is built from 19 residues. In germline, CDR1 is SGHTS, CDR2 YDEGEE. Trimming at V came to 0 bases and at J to 1 base, leaving 9 bases not matched to a gene. The CDR3 nucleotides read TGTGCCAGCAGCTTGGATTTCGGGACTAGCGACGAGAACACCGGGGAGCTGTTTTTT. Its translation is CASSLDFGTSDENTGELFF.

This clone has just a few counts. The chain uses TRBV6-5 and TRBJ2-7, with 7 bases aligning to TRBD1. From germline, CDR1 is MNHEY and CDR2 SVGAGI. V shed 6 bases and J 2 bases; nucleotides not matched to a gene: 7. CDR3 size: 14 residues. CDR3 DNA sequence: TGTGCCAGCAGCCGGCCGGGACAGACCTACGAGCAGTACGTC. Encoded protein: CASSRPGQTYEQYV.

The rearrangement joins TRBV29-1 to TRBJ2-3; a possible D gene is TRBD1 (8 bases). Germline values: CDR1 SQVTM, CDR2 ANQGSEA. V shed 7 bases and J shed 2 bases, with 16 bases lying between them. This CDR3 contains 14 residues. CDR3 amino acids: CSERQGTTTDTQYF. As DNA, the CDR3 is TGCAGCGAGAGACAGGGGACTACCACAGATACGCAGTATTTT.

The gene calls are TRBV19 and TRBJ1-5; D may be TRBD1 (6 bases). Germline V gene lookup returns CDR1 LNHDA and CDR2 SQIVND (reference sequence). Trimming removed 4 bases at V and 3 bases at J, with 10 bases between. This CDR3 has 14 amino acids. CDR3 in amino acids: CASSRGRVNQPQHF. CDR3 DNA: TGTGCCAGTAGTAGGGGGCGCGTCAATCAGCCCCAGCATTTT.

The rearrangement joins TRBV7-2 to TRBJ1-5; the D gene is possibly TRBD1 (6 bases). V shed 4 bases and J shed 4 bases, with 14 bases lying between them. This CDR3 has 15 residues. Germline CDR1 reads SGHTA; CDR2 reads FQGNSA. This CDR3 reads CASSSGYTGNQPQHF. DNA for the CDR3: TGTGCCAGCAGCTCAGGGTATACAGGGAATCAGCCCCAGCATTTT.

This clone occurred a few times. This chain connects TRBV4-1 to TRBJ1-2; 9 bases match TRBD1. Trimming removed 6 bases from V and 4 bases from J; junction bases left unmatched: 18. CDR3 length equals 18 residues. In germline, CDR1 is MGHRA, CDR2 YSYEKL. CDR3 loop: CASRQTFRDRAEAYGYTF. CDR3 nucleotide sequence: TGCGCCAGCAGACAAACCTTCCGGGACAGGGCTGAAGCCTATGGCTACACCTTC.

The table lists this clone with a count of one. A read error may produce the germline difference seen at one junction end. The V gene is TRBV28, the J gene TRBJ1-1; 7 nucleotides line up with TRBD1. CDR1 is MDHEN and CDR2 is SYDVKM in the germline V gene. The CDR3 consists of 14 residues. For the CDR3, the DNA is TGTGCCAGCAGTTTAGGGACAGCGAGAACCCGACCAAGCTTT. Residues: CASSLGTARTRPSF.

This clone was found a few times. This chain links TRBV7-2 with TRBJ1-1; D gene ambiguous. There are 16 residues in the CDR3. Germline values: CDR1 SGHTA, CDR2 FQGNSA. Trimming took off 2 bases at V and 1 base at J, with 14 bases between the two ends. The CDR3 nucleotides read TGTGCCAGCAGCTTATCTTCCCACTTTCCGAACACTGAAGCTTTCTTT. Protein sequence: CASSLSSHFPNTEAFF.

V is TRBV5-1 and J is TRBJ1-1; 9 nucleotides align to TRBD1. The germline CDR1 and CDR2 sequences are SGHRS and YFSETQ. Unmatched junction bases numbered 6, after V lost 6 bases and J lost 6 bases. The CDR3 is made up of 13 amino acids. The CDR3 coding sequence is TGCGCCAGCAAACTACAGGGGGCTGCTGAAGCTTTCTTT. Translating it yields CASKLQGAAEAFF.

V gene TRBV19 combines with J gene TRBJ1-1, with TRBD1 matching over 9 bases. Trimming cost V 5 bases and J 4 bases; bases outside gene matches: 5. Germline-derived CDR1 and CDR2 are LNHDA and SQIVND (reference sequence). The CDR3 runs to 14 residues. CDR3 DNA: TGTGCCAGTAGTTCCGGGACAGGGACCACTGAAGCTTTCTTT. Protein: CASSSGTGTTEAFF.

The chain links TRBV6-6 to TRBJ1-2; 8 positions agree with TRBD1. The V segment lost 7 bases and the J segment 0 bases; nucleotides outside the gene matches: 10. CDR3 size: 16 residues. CDR1 and CDR2 (germline): MNHNY, SVGAGI (reference sequence). DNA of the CDR3: TGTGCCAGCATCGTGACAGGGGCGCCTACTAACTATGGCTACACCTTC. Protein: CASIVTGAPTNYGYTF.

The genes are TRBV19 and TRBJ1-1; perhaps TRBD1 as D (5 bases). The CDR3 is 15 amino acids. Between the trimmed V and J ends, which lost 3 bases and 4 bases, there was a span of 15 bases. The germline V gene encodes CDR1 LNHDA and CDR2 SQIVND (reference sequence). CDR3 in DNA: TGTGCCAGTAGTATTGTGGCAGGGTCAGGCACTGAAGCTTTCTTT. It encodes CASSIVAGSGTEAFF.

This clone was counted between two and nine times. The chain combines TRBV7-3 with TRBJ2-3; 10 nucleotides match TRBD2. V lost 5 bases and J lost 7; bases outside the gene matches: 9. CDR3 length: 15 residues. Germline CDR1 is SGHTA and CDR2 is FQGTGA. The CDR3 region has the DNA TGTGCCAGCAGCGCCGGGACTAGCGAATTCCATACGCAGTATTTT. Translated: CASSAGTSEFHTQYF.

V and J are TRBV20-1 and TRBJ1-5; 8 bases match TRBD1. The V gene's germline CDR1 is DFQATT and CDR2 SNEGSKA (reference sequence). V shed 4 bases and J 9 bases; nucleotides not matched to a gene: 2. This CDR3 is 11 amino acids long. The CDR3 bases are TGCAGTGCTACACAGGGGGGGCCCCAGCATTTT. The encoded protein is CSATQGGPQHF.

This chain connects TRBV6-1 to TRBJ1-6; 7 nucleotides line up with TRBD1. V was clipped by 5 bases and J by 6 bases; unmatched bases: 4. The germline CDR1 and CDR2 sequences are MNHNS and SASEGT. The CDR3 spans 14 residues. In nucleotides, the CDR3 is TGTGCCAGCAGTCCCGACAGGGTTAATTCACCCCTCCACTTT. The encoded protein is CASSPDRVNSPLHF.

The chain recombines TRBV3-1 (or the pseudogene TRBV3-2) with TRBJ1-1; possibly TRBD1 for D (5 bases). The CDR3 has 14 residues. With 4 bases removed from V and 2 bases from J, the gap between germline ends came to 11 bases. Germline V lookup: CDR1 LGHDT, CDR2 YNNKEL (reference sequence). CDR3 sequence (DNA): TGTGCCAGCAGCCCTACAGGCATAAACACTGAAGCTTTCTTT. As protein: CASSPTGINTEAFF.

The chain carries TRBV3-1 (or the pseudogene TRBV3-2) and TRBJ1-3, with D possibly being TRBD1 (5 bases). The CDR3 consists of 15 residues. Between the trimmed V and J ends, which lost 3 bases and 0 bases, there was a span of 9 bases. Germline assignment: CDR1 LGHDT and CDR2 YNNKEL (reference sequence). CDR3 in amino acids: CASSQSQVSGNTIYF. CDR3 nucleotides: TGTGCCAGCAGCCAGTCACAGGTCTCTGGAAACACCATATATTTT.

V usage is TRBV6-1 and J usage is TRBJ2-4; a weak D match, TRBD2 (6 bases). The CDR3 is 15 residues long. Deletions cut 2 bases from V and 6 bases from J, with 14 bases between. Germline V lookup: CDR1 MNHNS, CDR2 SASEGT. In DNA form, the CDR3 reads TGTGCCAGCAGTGAAATGGGGCAGGGACTAAACATTCAGTACTTC. Protein product: CASSEMGQGLNIQYF.

The CDR3, as DNA: TGTGCCAGCAGTCCCGGACAGGGATCGGGCAATCAGCCCCAGCATTTT. Encoded protein: CASSPGQGSGNQPQHF. The chain joins TRBV6-6 to TRBJ1-5, with 8 nucleotides matching TRBD1. Germline loops: CDR1 MNHNY, CDR2 SVGAGI (reference sequence). The CDR3 runs to 16 residues. V gave up 5 bases and J gave up 2 bases; unmatched junction bases: 8.

The chain joins TRBV30 to TRBJ1-3, with D unclear. The CDR3 loop spans 10 amino acids. The germline V gene has CDR1 GTSNPN and CDR2 SVGIG (reference sequence). Between the trimmed V and J ends, which lost 6 bases and 6 bases, there was a span of 6 bases. The CDR3 coding sequence is TGTGCCTGCCGCGTAAACACCATATATTTT. Amino acids: CACRVNTIYF.

The chain uses TRBV4-1 and TRBJ1-1; TRBD1 is a possible D gene (5 bases). V was pared by 0 bases and J by 5 bases, with 10 bases between. Germline V lookup: CDR1 MGHRA, CDR2 YSYEKL. The CDR3 runs 14 residues. This CDR3 reads CASSQDRVQTEAFF. CDR3 DNA: TGCGCCAGCAGCCAAGACAGGGTTCAGACTGAAGCTTTCTTT.

The genes are TRBV14 and TRBJ1-2; 9 bases fit TRBD1. Germline V gives CDR1 SGHDN, CDR2 FVKESK. Trimming at V came to 3 bases and at J to 2 bases, leaving 7 bases not matched to a gene. The CDR3 is made up of 16 amino acids. CDR3 in amino acids: CASSHMDRGLNYGYTF. Here the CDR3 DNA reads TGTGCCAGCAGCCATATGGACAGGGGATTAAACTATGGCTACACCTTC.

V is TRBV4-2 and J is TRBJ1-1, with D perhaps matching TRBD1 (5 bases). V was cut by 1 base and J by 0 bases, with 12 bases left in between. CDR3 length equals 16 residues. Germline CDR1 is LGHNA and CDR2 is YNFKEQ. The CDR3 DNA reads as TGTGCCAGCAGCCAAGCCTCAAGGGGCATGAACACTGAAGCTTTCTTT. This sequence encodes CASSQASRGMNTEAFF.

This clone was observed once. The chain combines TRBV14 with TRBJ2-5, with D maybe TRBD1 (5 bases). With 4 bases removed from V and 2 bases from J, the gap between germline ends came to 14 bases. The V gene's germline CDR1 is SGHDN and CDR2 FVKESK. The CDR3 totals 15 residues. This CDR3 reads CASSPWRDRQETQYF. The DNA of the CDR3 is TGTGCCAGCAGCCCTTGGAGAGACAGACAAGAGACCCAGTACTTC.

The V call is TRBV5-1, the J call TRBJ1-5; a weak D match, TRBD1 (5 bases). V dropped 3 bases and J dropped 3 bases, with 10 bases sitting between them. CDR1 is SGHRS and CDR2 is YFSETQ in the germline V gene. The CDR3 spans 14 residues. The CDR3 coding sequence is TGCGCCAGCAGCTCGGGGGAGACCAATCAGCCCCAGCATTTT. The encoded protein is CASSSGETNQPQHF.